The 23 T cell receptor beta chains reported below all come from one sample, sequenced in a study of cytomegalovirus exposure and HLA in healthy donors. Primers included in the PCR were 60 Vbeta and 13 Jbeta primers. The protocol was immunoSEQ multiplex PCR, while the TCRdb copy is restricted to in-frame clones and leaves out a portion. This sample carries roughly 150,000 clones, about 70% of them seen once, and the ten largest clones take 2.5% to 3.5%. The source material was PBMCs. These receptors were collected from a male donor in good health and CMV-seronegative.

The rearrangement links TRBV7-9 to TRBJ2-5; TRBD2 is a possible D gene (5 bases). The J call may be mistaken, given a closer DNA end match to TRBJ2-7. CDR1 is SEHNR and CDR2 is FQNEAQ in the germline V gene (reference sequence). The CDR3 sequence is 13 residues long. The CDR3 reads CASRSRTSYEQYF. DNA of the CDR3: TGTGCCAGCAGGAGCCGGACTTCCTACGAGCAGTACTTC.

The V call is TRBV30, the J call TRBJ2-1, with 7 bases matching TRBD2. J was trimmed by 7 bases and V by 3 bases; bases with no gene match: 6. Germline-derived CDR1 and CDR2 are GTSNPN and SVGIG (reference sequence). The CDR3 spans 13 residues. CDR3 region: CAWRSGARNEQFF. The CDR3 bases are TGTGCCTGGAGAAGCGGGGCTCGAAATGAGCAGTTCTTC.

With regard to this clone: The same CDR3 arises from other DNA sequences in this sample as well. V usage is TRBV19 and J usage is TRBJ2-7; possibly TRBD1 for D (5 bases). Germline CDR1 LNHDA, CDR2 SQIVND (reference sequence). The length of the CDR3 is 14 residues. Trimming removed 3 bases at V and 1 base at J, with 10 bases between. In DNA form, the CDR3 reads TGTGCCAGTAGTATCACAGGCAGTTCCTACGAGCAGTACTTC. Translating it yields CASSITGSSYEQYF.

The CDR3 sequence is CASSLPGLGGSYEQYF. DNA of the CDR3: TGTGCCAGCAGCTTGCCAGGACTAGGGGGCTCCTACGAGCAGTACTTC. This rearrangement joins TRBV5-4 to TRBJ2-7; D is possibly TRBD2 (7 bases). This CDR3 has 16 amino acids. CDR1 is SGHNT, CDR2 YYREEE, per germline (reference sequence). Trimming shortened V by 1 base and J by 0 bases, and 14 bases separated the two germline ends.

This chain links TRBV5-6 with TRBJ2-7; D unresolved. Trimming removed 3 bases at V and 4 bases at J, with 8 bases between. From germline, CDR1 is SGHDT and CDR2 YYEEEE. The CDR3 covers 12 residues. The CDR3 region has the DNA TGTGCCAGCAGCTCTACTCCGTACGAGCAGTACTTC. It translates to CASSSTPYEQYF.

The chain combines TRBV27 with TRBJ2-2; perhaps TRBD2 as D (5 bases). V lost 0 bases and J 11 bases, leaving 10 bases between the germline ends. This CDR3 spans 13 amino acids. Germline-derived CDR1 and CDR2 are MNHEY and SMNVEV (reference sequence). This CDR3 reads CASSLSLRGELFF. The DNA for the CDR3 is TGTGCCAGCAGTTTATCGCTCCGGGGTGAGCTGTTTTTT.

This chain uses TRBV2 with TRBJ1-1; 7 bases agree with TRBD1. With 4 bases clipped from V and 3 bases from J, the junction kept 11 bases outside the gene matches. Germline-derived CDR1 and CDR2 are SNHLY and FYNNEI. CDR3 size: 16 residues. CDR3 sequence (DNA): TGTGCCAGCAGTGCACCCCGATCAGGGGGGCACACTGAAGCTTTCTTT. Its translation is CASSAPRSGGHTEAFF.

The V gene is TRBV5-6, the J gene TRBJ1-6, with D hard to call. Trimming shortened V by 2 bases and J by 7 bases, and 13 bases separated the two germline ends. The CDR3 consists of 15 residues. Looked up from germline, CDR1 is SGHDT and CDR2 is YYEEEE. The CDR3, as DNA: TGTGCCAGCAGCTTCCGGGAAGCCGCAAATTCACCCCTCCACTTT. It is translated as CASSFREAANSPLHF.

CDR3 residues: CASSGGRATDTQYF. In DNA, the CDR3 is TGTGCCAGCAGTGGCGGGAGGGCCACAGATACGCAGTATTTT. The chain employs TRBV27 and TRBJ2-3, with 9 bases fitting TRBD2. This CDR3 has 14 amino acids. Germline V gene lookup returns CDR1 MNHEY and CDR2 SMNVEV (reference sequence). V was pared by 5 bases and J by 2 bases, with 2 bases of the junction left unmatched.

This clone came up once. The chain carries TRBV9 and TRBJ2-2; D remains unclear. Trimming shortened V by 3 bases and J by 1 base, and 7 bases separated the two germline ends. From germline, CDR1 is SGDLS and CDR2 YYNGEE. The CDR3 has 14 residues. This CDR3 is CASSDRGNTGELFF. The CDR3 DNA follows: TGTGCCAGCAGCGACCGAGGGAACACCGGGGAGCTGTTTTTT.

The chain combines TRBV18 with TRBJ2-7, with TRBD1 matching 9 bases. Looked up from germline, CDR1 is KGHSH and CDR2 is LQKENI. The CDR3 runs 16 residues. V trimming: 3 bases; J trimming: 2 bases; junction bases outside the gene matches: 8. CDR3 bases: TGTGCCAGCTCACCCCGCGGCGGACAGGGGACCTACGAGCAGTACTTC. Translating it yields CASSPRGGQGTYEQYF.

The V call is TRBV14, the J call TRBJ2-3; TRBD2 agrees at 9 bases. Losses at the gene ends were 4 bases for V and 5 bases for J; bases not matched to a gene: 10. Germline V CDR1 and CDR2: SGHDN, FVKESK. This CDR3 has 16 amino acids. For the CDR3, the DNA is TGTGCCAGCAGCCTTTTTGTGGCGGGGGGGCGAGATACGCAGTATTTT. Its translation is CASSLFVAGGRDTQYF.

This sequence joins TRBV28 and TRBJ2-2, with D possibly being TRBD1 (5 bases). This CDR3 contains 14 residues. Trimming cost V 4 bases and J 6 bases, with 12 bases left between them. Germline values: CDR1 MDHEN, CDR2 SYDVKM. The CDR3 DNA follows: TGTGCCAGCAGTTCATCACAGGCCCCCGGGGAGCTGTTTTTT. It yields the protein CASSSSQAPGELFF.

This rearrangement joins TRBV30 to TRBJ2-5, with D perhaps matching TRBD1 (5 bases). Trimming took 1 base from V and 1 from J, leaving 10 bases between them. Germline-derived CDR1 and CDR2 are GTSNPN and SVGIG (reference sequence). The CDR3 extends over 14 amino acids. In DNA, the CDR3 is TGTGCCTGGAGTGAAGGACAAATCCAAGAGACCCAGTACTTC. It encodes CAWSEGQIQETQYF.

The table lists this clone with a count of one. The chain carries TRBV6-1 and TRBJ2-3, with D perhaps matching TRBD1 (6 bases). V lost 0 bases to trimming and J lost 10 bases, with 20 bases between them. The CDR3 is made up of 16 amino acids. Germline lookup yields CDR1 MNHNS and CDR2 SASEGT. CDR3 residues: CASSEASKIGGLAQYF. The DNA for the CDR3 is TGTGCCAGCAGTGAAGCGAGCAAGATTGGGGGCTTGGCGCAGTATTTT.

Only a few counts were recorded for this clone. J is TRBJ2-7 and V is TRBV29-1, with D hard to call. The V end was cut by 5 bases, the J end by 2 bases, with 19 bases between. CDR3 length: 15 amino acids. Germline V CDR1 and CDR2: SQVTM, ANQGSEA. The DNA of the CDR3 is TGCAGCGTTCAATATGCAGGTAAATCTCCCTACGAGCAGTACTTC. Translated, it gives CSVQYAGKSPYEQYF.

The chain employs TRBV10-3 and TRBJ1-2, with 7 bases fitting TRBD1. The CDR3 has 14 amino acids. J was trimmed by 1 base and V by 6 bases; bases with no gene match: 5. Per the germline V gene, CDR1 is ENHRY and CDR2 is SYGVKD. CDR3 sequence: CAIRSRGNNYGYTF. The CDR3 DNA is TGTGCCATCAGGTCCAGGGGGAATAACTATGGCTACACCTTC.

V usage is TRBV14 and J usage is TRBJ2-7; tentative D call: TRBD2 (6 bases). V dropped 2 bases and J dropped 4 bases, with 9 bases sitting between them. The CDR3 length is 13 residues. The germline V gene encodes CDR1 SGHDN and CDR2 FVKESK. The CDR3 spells CASSQQAGYEQYF. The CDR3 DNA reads TGTGCCAGCAGCCAACAGGCGGGATACGAGCAGTACTTC.

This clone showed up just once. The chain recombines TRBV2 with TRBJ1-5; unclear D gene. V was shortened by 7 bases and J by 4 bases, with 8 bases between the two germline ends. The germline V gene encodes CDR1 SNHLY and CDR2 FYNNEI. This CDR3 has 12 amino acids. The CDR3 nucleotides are TGTGCCAGCACCACAACAAATCAGCCCCAGCATTTT. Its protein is CASTTTNQPQHF.

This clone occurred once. The CDR3 loop reads CASRGPGGRVFNEQFF. CDR3 nucleotide sequence: TGTGCCAGCAGAGGCCCGGGGGGCCGCGTGTTCAATGAGCAGTTCTTC. The V call is TRBV11-2, the J call TRBJ2-1; a possible D gene is TRBD2 (7 bases). The CDR3 sequence is 16 residues long. V lost 6 bases and J lost 6, with 21 bases in between. Germline V gene data show CDR1 as SGHAT and CDR2 as FQNNGV.

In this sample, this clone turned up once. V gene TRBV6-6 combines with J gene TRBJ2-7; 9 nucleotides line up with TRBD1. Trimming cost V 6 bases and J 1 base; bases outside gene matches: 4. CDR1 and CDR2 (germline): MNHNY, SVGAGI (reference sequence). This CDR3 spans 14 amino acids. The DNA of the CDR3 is TGTGCCAGCAGGACCGGGACAGGGTCCTACGAGCAGTACTTC. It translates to CASRTGTGSYEQYF.

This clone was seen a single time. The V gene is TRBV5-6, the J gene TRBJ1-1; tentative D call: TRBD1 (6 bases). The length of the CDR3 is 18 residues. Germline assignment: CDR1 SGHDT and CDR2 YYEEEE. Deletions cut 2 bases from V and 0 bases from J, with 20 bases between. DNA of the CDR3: TGTGCCAGCAGCTTCTATGTGGGACATAGTATGATGAACACTGAAGCTTTCTTT. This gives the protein CASSFYVGHSMMNTEAFF.

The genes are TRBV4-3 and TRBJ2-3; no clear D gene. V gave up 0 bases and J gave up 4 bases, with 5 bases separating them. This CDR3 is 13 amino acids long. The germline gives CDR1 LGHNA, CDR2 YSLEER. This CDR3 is CASSQDPADTQYF. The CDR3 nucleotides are TGCGCCAGCAGCCAAGATCCGGCAGATACGCAGTATTTT.